Below are 8 T cell receptor beta chains sequenced from a single sample in a study of CD8 T cells in Susac syndrome. Roughly 0.45 to 1 ug RNA was reverse transcribed with random hexamers. MiXCR was run by TCRdb on the immunoSEQ multiplex PCR reads, yielding one entry per CDR3 protein. Among about 190,000 distinct CDR3 sequences, over 90% were seen once, and the ten largest hold approximately 0.16%. Sequences were obtained from CD8+ T cells from PBMCs. These receptors all stem from a human donor with Susac syndrome.

The chain is built from TRBV19 and TRBJ2-7; D is possibly TRBD2 (6 bases). Germline CDR1 and CDR2: LNHDA and SQIVND (reference sequence). The CDR3 consists of 13 residues. V shed 6 bases and J shed 5 bases, with 14 bases lying between them. CDR3 residues: CASRDIGGNEQYF. Written as DNA, the CDR3 is TGTGCCAGTAGGGACATCGGAGGGAACGAGCAGTACTTC.

This clonotype has just a few counts. CDR3 coding DNA: TGTGCCAGCAGCGAAAGCTCTGGGGCCAACGTCCTGACTTTC. Residues: CASSESSGANVLTF. The gene calls are TRBV11-3 and TRBJ2-6; D is uncertain. The V gene's germline CDR1 is SGHNT and CDR2 YENEEA. The CDR3 is 14 residues long. The V end was cut by 5 bases, the J end by 0 bases, with 5 bases between.

The rearrangement uses TRBV18 and TRBJ1-1, with TRBD1 matching over 11 bases. The length of the CDR3 is 14 residues. V lost 5 bases and J lost 2; bases outside the gene matches: 1. Germline V gene sequence: CDR1 KGHSH, CDR2 LQKENI. The CDR3 loop is CASSGTGGNTEAFF. The CDR3 DNA sequence: TGTGCCAGCTCAGGGACAGGGGGAAACACTGAAGCTTTCTTT. Full variable domain (remainder filled in from reference TRBV18 and TRBJ1-1): NAGVMQNPRHLVRRRGQEARLRCSPMKGHSHVYWYRQLPEEGLKFMVYLQKENIIDESGMPKERFSAEFPKEGPSILRIQQVVRGDSAAYFCASSGTGGNTEAFFGQGTRLTVV.

This sequence joins TRBV6-6 and TRBJ2-1, with D possibly being TRBD2 (6 bases). The germline gives CDR1 MNHNY, CDR2 SVGAGI (reference sequence). The CDR3 has 13 residues. V shed 4 bases and J shed 3 bases, with 7 bases lying between them. The CDR3 nucleotides read TGTGCCAGCAGTTCTAGCGACTACAATGAGCAGTTCTTC. This gives the protein CASSSSDYNEQFF.

The count of this clonotype is one. This rearrangement joins TRBV27 to TRBJ2-7; 9 bases agree with TRBD2. Trimming cost V 0 bases and J 3 bases; bases outside gene matches: 3. CDR3 length: 15 residues. Germline loops: CDR1 MNHEY, CDR2 SMNVEV (reference sequence). The CDR3 DNA reads as TGTGCCAGCAGTTTATCGCGGGAGGGGGTCTACGAGCAGTACTTC. Its protein is CASSLSREGVYEQYF.

This chain uses TRBV13 with TRBJ2-6; no definite D call. The CDR3 totals 15 residues. Trimming shortened V by 1 base and J by 0 bases, and 4 bases separated the two germline ends. The germline V gene encodes CDR1 PRHDT and CDR2 FYEKMQ (reference sequence). The CDR3 DNA reads TGTGCCAGCAGCTTAGAAGGCTCTGGGGCCAACGTCCTGACTTTC. Its translation is CASSLEGSGANVLTF.

This chain links TRBV9 with TRBJ2-1, with no clear D. There are 11 residues in the CDR3. CDR1 and CDR2 from the germline V gene are SGDLS and YYNGEE. V dropped 3 bases and J dropped 9 bases, with 7 bases sitting between them. CDR3 in DNA: TGTGCCAGCAGCGCAGACACTGAGCAGTTCTTC. It specifies CASSADTEQFF.

The V call is TRBV10-3, the J call TRBJ2-7; tentative D call: TRBD1 (6 bases). This CDR3 is 13 amino acids long. The germline V gene has CDR1 ENHRY and CDR2 SYGVKD. Trimming stripped 3 bases from V and 2 bases from J, with 8 bases between. The CDR3 loop is CAISDGTTYEQYF. The CDR3 region has the DNA TGTGCCATCAGTGATGGGACAACCTACGAGCAGTACTTC.